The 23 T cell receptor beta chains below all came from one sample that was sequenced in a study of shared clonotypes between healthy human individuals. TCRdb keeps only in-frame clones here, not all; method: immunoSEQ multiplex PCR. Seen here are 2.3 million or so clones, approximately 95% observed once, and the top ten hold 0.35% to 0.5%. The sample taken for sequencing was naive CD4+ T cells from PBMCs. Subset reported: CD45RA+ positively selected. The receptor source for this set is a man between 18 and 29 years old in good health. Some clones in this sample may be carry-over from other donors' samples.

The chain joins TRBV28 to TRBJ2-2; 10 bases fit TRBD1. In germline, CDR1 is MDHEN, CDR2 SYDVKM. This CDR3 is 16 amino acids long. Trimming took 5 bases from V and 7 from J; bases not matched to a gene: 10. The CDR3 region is CASSPQGQGSSGELFF. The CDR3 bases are TGTGCCAGCAGTCCTCAGGGACAGGGGTCGAGCGGGGAGCTGTTTTTT.

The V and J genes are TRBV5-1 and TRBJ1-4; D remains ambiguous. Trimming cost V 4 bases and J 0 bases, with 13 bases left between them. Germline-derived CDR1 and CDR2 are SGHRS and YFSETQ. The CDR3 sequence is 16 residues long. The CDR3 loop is CASSPVHLATNEKLFF. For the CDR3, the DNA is TGCGCCAGCAGCCCGGTACACCTGGCAACTAATGAAAAACTGTTTTTT.

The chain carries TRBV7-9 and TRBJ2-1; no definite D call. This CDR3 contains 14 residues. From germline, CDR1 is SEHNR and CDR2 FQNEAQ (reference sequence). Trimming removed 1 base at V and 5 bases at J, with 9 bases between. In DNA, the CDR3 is TGTGCCAGCAGCTTAGAGATGGCCGACAATGAGCAGTTCTTC. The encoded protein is CASSLEMADNEQFF.

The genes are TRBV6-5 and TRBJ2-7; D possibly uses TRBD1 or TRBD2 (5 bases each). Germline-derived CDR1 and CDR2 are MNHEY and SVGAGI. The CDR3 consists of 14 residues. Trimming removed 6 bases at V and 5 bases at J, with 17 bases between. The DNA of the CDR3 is TGTGCCAGCAGGACTGGGACCCGTCCCCACGAGCAGTACTTC. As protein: CASRTGTRPHEQYF.

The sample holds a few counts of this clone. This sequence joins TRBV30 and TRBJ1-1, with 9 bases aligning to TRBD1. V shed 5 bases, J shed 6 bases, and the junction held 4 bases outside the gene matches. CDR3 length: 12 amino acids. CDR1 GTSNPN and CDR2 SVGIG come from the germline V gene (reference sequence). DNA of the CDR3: TGTGCCTGGGACAGGGGGGACGCTGAAGCTTTCTTT. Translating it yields CAWDRGDAEAFF. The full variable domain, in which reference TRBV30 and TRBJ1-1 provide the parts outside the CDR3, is SQTIHQWPATLVQPVGSPLSLECTVEGTSNPNLYWYRQAAGRGLQLLFYSVGIGQISSEVPQNLSASRPQDRQFILSSKKLLLSDSGFYLCAWDRGDAEAFFGQGTRLTVV.

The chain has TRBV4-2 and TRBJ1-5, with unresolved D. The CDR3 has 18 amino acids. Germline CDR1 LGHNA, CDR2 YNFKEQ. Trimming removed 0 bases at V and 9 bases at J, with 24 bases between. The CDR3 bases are TGTGCCAGCAGCCAAGATGGTCTCGGCAAACCCCGATTGTGGCCCCAGCATTTT. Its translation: CASSQDGLGKPRLWPQHF.

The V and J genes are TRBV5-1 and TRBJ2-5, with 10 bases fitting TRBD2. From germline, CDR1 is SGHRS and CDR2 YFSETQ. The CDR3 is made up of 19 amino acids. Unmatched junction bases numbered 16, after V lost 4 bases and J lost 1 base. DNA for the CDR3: TGCGCCAGCAGCCGATCCCCGCCGGGGTCTAGCGGGGGCCAAGAGACCCAGTACTTC. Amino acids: CASSRSPPGSSGGQETQYF.

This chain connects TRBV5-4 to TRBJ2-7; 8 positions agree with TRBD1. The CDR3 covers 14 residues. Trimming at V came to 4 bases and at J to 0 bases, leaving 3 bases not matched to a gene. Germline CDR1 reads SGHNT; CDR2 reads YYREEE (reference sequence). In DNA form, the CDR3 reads TGTGCCAGCAGCGGACAGGGAGACTCCTACGAGCAGTACTTC. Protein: CASSGQGDSYEQYF. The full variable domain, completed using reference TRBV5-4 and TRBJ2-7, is ETGVTQSPTHLIKTRGQQVTLRCSSQSGHNTVSWYQQALGQGPQFIFQYYREEENGRGNFPPRFSGLQFPNYSSELNVNALELDDSALYLCASSGQGDSYEQYFGPGTRLTVT.

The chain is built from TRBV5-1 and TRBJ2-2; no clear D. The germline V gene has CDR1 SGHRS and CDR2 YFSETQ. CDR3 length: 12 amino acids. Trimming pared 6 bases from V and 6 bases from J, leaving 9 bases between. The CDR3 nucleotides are TGCGCCAGCAACCAACCCCCCGGGGAGCTGTTTTTT. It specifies CASNQPPGELFF.

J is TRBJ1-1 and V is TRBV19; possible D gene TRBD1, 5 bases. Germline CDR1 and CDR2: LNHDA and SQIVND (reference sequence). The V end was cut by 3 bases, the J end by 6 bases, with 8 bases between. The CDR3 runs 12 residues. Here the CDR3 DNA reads TGTGCCAGTAGTATTAGCAGGGCTGAAGCTTTCTTT. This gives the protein CASSISRAEAFF.

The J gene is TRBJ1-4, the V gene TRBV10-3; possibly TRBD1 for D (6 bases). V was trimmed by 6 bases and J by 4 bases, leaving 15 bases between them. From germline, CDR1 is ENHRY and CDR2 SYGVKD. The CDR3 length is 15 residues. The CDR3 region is CAISDPSGVNEKLFF. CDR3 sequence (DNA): TGTGCCATCAGCGACCCGTCAGGGGTTAATGAAAAACTGTTTTTT.

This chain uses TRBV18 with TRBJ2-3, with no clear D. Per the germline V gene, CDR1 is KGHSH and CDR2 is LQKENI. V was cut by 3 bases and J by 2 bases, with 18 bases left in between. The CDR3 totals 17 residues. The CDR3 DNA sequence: TGTGCCAGCTCACCGACCAGGACGGGTACTAACACAGATACGCAGTATTTT. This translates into CASSPTRTGTNTDTQYF.

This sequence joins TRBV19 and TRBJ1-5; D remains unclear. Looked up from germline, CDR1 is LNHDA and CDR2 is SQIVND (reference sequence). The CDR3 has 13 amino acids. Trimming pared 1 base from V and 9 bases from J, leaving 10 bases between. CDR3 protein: CASSIVEPGPQHF. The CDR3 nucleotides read TGTGCCAGTAGTATAGTGGAACCGGGGCCCCAGCATTTT.

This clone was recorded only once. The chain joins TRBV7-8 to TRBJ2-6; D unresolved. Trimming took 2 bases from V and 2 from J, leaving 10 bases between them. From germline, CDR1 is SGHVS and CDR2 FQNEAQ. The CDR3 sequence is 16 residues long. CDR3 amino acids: CASSLYFYPGANVLTF. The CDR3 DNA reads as TGTGCCAGCAGCTTATATTTCTACCCTGGGGCCAACGTCCTGACTTTC.

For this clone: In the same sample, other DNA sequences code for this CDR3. CDR3 coding DNA: TGTGCCAGCAGTTACGGTACAGGGGGCGTCTACGAGCAGTACTTC. Amino acids: CASSYGTGGVYEQYF. The rearrangement uses TRBV6-5 and TRBJ2-7; the match to TRBD1 covers 9 bases. After removal of 2 bases from V and 3 bases from J, the junction contained 5 bases not matched to a gene. The CDR3 has 15 amino acids. Germline assignment: CDR1 MNHEY and CDR2 SVGAGI.

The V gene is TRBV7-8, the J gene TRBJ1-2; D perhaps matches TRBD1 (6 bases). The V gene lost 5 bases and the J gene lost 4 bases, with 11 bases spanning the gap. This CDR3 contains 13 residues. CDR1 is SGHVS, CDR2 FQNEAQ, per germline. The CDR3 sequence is CASSPGDIYGYTF. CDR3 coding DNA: TGTGCCAGCAGCCCCGGGGACATCTATGGCTACACCTTC. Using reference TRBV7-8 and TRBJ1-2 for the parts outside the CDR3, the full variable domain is GAGVSQSPRYKVAKRGQDVALRCDPISGHVSLFWYQQALGQGPEFLTYFQNEAQLDKSGLPSDRFFAERPEGSVSTLKIQRTQQEDSAVYLCASSPGDIYGYTFGSGTRLTVV.

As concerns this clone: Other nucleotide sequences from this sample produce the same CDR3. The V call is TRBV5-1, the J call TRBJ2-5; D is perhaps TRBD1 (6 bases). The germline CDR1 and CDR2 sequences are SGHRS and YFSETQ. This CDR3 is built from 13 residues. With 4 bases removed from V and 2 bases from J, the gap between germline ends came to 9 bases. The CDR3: CASSGGHQETQYF. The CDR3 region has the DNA TGCGCCAGCAGCGGGGGACATCAAGAGACCCAGTACTTC.

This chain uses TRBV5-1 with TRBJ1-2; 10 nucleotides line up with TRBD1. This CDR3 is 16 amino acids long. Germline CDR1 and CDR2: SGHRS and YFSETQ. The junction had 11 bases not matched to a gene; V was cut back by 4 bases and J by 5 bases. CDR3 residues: CASSSNPDRGWYGYTF. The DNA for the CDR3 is TGCGCCAGCAGCAGCAACCCGGACAGGGGGTGGTATGGCTACACCTTC.

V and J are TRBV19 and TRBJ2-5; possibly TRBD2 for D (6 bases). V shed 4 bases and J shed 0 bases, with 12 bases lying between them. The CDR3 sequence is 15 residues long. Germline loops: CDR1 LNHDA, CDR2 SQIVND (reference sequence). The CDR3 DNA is TGTGCCAGTAGTACAGGTAGCGGATACCAAGAGACCCAGTACTTC. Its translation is CASSTGSGYQETQYF. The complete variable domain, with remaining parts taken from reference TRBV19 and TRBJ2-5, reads DGGITQSPKYLFRKEGQNVTLSCEQNLNHDAMYWYRQDPGQGLRLIYYSQIVNDFQKGDIAEGYSVSREKKESFPLTVTSAQKNPTAFYLCASSTGSGYQETQYFGPGTRLLVL.

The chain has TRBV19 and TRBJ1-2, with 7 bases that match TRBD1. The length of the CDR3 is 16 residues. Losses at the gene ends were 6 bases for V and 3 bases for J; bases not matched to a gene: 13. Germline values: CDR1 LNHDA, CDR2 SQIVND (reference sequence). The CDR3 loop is CASSIQGPGLYYGYTF. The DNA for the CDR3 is TGTGCCAGTAGCATACAGGGGCCAGGATTGTACTATGGCTACACCTTC.

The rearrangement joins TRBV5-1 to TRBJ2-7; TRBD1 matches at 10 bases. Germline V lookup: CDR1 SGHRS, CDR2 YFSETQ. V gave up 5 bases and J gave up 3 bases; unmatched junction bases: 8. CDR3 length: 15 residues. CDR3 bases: TGCGCCAGCAGTTGGGGGACAGGGGACCTCTACGAGCAGTACTTC. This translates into CASSWGTGDLYEQYF.

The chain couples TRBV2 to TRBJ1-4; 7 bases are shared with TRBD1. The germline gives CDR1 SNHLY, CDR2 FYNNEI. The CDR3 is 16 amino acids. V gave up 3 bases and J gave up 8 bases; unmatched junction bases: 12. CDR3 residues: CASSEGPTGYLEKLFF. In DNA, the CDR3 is TGTGCCAGCAGTGAGGGCCCGACAGGGTACTTGGAAAAACTGTTTTTT.

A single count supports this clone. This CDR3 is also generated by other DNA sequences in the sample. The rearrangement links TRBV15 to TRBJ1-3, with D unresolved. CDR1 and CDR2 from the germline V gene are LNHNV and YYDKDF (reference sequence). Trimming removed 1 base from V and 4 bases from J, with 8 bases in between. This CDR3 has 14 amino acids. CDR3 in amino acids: CATSRGTGGNTIYF. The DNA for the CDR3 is TGTGCCACCAGCAGAGGGACGGGGGGAAACACCATATATTTT.